The entry below gives a single TCR beta chain sequence along with its context. These data are taken from a study of T-cell memory formation after mild COVID-19. With 8 bases removed from V and 0 bases from J, the gap between germline ends came to 14 bases. The CDR3 consists of 15 residues. cDNA libraries for TCR alpha and TCR beta, carrying sample barcodes and UMIs, came from 5'RACE with constant-segment primers. Each CDR3 protein gets one entry after TCRdb re-called the 5' RACE reads with MiXCR. The sample shows about 210,000 distinct CDR3 sequences, around 27% of them seen only once. The receptor was isolated from an adult woman who had mild COVID-19 (a few samples of this study predate the infection). Cell type and time point are not known. The V call is TRBV12-3 or TRBV12-4, the J call TRBJ2-1, with D perhaps TRBD1 or TRBD2 (5 bases each). Sequenced sample: PBMCs or a T cell subset sorted from them (not recorded which). DNA for the CDR3: TGTGCCAGCCGGGGACCGATGAGCTCCTACAATGAGCAGTTCTTC. This codes for CASRGPMSSYNEQFF.